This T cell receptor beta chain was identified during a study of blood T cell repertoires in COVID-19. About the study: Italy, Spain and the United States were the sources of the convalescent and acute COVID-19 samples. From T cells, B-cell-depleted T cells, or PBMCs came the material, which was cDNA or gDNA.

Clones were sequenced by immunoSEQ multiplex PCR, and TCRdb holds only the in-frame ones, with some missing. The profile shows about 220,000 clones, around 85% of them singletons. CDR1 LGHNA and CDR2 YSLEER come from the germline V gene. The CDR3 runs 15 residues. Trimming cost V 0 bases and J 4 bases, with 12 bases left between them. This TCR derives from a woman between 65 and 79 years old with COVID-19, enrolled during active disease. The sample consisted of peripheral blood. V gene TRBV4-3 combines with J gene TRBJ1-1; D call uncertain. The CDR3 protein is CASSQDEGGGTEAFF. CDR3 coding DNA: TGCGCCAGCAGCCAAGATGAGGGTGGAGGCACTGAAGCTTTCTTT.